This T cell receptor beta chain was recorded in a study of CD8 T cells in Susac syndrome. When the RNA was reverse transcribed, random hexamers were used with an input of about 0.5 to 1 ug. From the immunoSEQ multiplex PCR reads, TCRdb called clonotypes with MiXCR, one entry per CDR3 protein. The sample lists about 100,000 distinct CDR3 sequences; about 96% were seen once. The CDR3 has 14 residues. The V end was cut by 0 bases, the J end by 0 bases, with 6 bases between. From germline, CDR1 is SGHRS and CDR2 YFSETQ. In its sample, this clonotype was seen a few times. Material for sequencing was CD8+ T cells from PBMCs. This sequence joins TRBV5-1 and TRBJ1-1; no clear D. This sequence was found in a human donor with Susac syndrome. CDR3 loop: CASSLDGLNTEAFF. Here the CDR3 DNA reads TGCGCCAGCAGCTTGGATGGGTTGAACACTGAAGCTTTCTTT.